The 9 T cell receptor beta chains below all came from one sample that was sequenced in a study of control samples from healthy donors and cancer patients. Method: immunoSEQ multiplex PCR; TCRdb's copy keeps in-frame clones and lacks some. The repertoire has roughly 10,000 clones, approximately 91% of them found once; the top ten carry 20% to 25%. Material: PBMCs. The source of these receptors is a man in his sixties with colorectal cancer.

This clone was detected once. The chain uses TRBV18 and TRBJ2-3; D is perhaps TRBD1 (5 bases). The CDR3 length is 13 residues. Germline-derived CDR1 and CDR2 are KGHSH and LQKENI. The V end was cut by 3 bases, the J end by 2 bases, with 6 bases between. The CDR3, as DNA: TGTGCCAGCTCACCGACAGTCACAGATACGCAGTATTTT. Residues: CASSPTVTDTQYF.

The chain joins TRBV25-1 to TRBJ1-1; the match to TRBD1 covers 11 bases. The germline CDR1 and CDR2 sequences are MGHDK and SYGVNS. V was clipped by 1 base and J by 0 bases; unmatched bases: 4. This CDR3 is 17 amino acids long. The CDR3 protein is CASSEWGTGGLNTEAFF. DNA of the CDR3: TGTGCCAGCAGTGAATGGGGGACAGGGGGTCTGAACACTGAAGCTTTCTTT.

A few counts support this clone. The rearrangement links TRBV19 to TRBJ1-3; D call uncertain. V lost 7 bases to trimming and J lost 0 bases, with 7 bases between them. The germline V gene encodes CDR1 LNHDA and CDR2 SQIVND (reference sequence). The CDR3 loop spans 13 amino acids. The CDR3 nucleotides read TGTGCCAGTATAACCGGCTCTGGAAACACCATATATTTT. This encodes CASITGSGNTIYF. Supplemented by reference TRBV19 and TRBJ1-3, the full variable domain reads DGGITQSPKYLFRKEGQNVTLSCEQNLNHDAMYWYRQDPGQGLRLIYYSQIVNDFQKGDIAEGYSVSREKKESFPLTVTSAQKNPTAFYLCASITGSGNTIYFGEGSWLTVV.

The CDR3 loop reads CASSEDRGYTF. CDR3 nucleotide sequence: TGTGCCAGCTCGGAGGACAGGGGCTACACCTTC. This rearrangement joins TRBV2 to TRBJ1-2; 7 bases line up with TRBD1. The CDR3 consists of 11 residues. The germline V gene has CDR1 SNHLY and CDR2 FYNNEI. V was pared by 8 bases and J by 8 bases, with 5 bases of the junction left unmatched.

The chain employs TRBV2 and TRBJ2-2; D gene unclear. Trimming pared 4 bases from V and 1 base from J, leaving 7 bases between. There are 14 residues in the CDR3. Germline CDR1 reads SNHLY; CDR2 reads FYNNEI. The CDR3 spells CASSGARNTGELFF. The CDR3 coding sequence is TGTGCCAGCAGTGGGGCTAGGAACACCGGGGAGCTGTTTTTT.

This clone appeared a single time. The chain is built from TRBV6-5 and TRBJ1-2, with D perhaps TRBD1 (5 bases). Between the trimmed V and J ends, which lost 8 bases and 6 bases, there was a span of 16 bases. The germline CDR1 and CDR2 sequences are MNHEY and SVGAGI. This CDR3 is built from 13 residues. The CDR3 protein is CASVVRETDGYTF. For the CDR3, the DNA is TGTGCCAGCGTAGTCAGGGAGACCGATGGCTACACCTTC.

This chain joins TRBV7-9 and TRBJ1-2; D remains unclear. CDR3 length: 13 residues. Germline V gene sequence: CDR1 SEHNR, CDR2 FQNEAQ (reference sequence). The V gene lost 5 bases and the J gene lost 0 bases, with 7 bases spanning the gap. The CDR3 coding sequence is TGTGCCAGCAGCCCGGATTCTAACTATGGCTACACCTTC. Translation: CASSPDSNYGYTF.

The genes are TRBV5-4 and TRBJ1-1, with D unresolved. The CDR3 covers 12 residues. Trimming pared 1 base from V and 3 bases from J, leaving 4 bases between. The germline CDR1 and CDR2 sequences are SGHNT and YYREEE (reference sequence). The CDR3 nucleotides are TGTGCCAGCAGCTTGTCGGACACTGAAGCTTTCTTT. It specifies CASSLSDTEAFF.

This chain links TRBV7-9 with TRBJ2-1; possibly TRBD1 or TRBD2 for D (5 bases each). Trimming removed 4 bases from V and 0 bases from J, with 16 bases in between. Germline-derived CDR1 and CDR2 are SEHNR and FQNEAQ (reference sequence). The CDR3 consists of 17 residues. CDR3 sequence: CASSSGAARYSYNEQFF. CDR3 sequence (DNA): TGTGCCAGCAGCTCCGGGGCCGCTCGATACTCCTACAATGAGCAGTTCTTC.